The sequence of this T cell receptor (beta chain) was determined in a study of shared clonotypes between healthy human individuals. As for this clone: Its target is unknown.

Study results and caveats: Only a few donors were included, so the genetic and exposure-history diversity represented was limited.

Splitting of each subset's genomic DNA was done evenly across several immunoSEQ plates. Clones were read by immunoSEQ multiplex PCR, and TCRdb kept only the in-frame ones, dropping some. Of more than 500,000 clones detected, about 96% appear once; the ten largest clones hold about 0.068%. The receptor was derived from a woman aged 25-40 years in good health. Material for sequencing was naive CD4+ T cells sorted from blood. This sample's subset: CD45RA+ positively selected.

This CDR3 reads CASSPTGQKRGYTF. CDR3 nucleotide sequence: TGTGCCAGCAGTCCGACAGGACAGAAGAGGGGCTACACCTTC. This chain links TRBV6-5 with TRBJ1-2, with D tentatively TRBD1 (6 bases). The CDR3 runs 14 residues. V lost 5 bases and J lost 8, with 18 bases in between. The germline V gene has CDR1 MNHEY and CDR2 SVGAGI.